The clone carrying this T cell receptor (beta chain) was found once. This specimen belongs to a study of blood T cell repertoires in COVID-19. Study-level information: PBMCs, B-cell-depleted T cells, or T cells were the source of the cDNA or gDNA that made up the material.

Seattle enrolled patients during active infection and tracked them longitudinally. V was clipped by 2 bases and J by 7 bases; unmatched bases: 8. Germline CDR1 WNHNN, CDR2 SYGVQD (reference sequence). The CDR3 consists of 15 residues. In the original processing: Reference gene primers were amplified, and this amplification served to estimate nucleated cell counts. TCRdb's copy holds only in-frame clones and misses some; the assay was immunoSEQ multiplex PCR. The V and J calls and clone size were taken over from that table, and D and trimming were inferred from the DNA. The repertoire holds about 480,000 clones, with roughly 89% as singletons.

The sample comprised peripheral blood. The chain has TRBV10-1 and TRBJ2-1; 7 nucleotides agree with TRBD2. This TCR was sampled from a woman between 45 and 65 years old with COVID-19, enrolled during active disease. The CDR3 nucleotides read TGCGCCAGCAGTGAGGTCTGGGCTAGCGGAAATGAGCAGTTCTTC. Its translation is CASSEVWASGNEQFF.